The 10 T cell receptor beta chains reported below all come from one sample, sequenced in a study of blood T cell repertoires in COVID-19. This table comes from immunoSEQ multiplex PCR, and its TCRdb copy is limited to in-frame clones, with some not included. The sample carries about 300,000 clones, about 91% recorded once. The sample taken for sequencing was peripheral blood. These receptors all stem from a woman between 25 and 40 years old who had recovered from COVID-19.

This chain links TRBV9 with TRBJ2-7; 7 bases map to TRBD1. The CDR3 spans 15 residues. V lost 0 bases, J lost 7 bases, and 10 bases stayed unmatched. Germline V gene data show CDR1 as SGDLS and CDR2 as YYNGEE. The CDR3 reads CASSVAPKTGEEQYF. CDR3 in DNA: TGTGCCAGCAGCGTAGCCCCAAAAACAGGGGAAGAGCAGTACTTC.

V gene TRBV5-5 combines with J gene TRBJ1-2; 7 bases are a match to TRBD1. Germline-derived CDR1 and CDR2 are SGHKS and YYEKEE (reference sequence). CDR3 size: 15 residues. The J segment lost 1 base and the V segment lost 3 bases, leaving 6 bases of the junction unmatched. The CDR3 here is CASSYGTDVNYGYTF. CDR3 in DNA: TGTGCCAGCAGCTACGGGACAGATGTTAACTATGGCTACACCTTC.

The gene calls are TRBV4-3 and TRBJ1-1; unclear D gene. Germline V gene lookup returns CDR1 LGHNA and CDR2 YSLEER. This CDR3 has 15 residues. Trimming pared 0 bases from V and 4 bases from J, leaving 12 bases between. DNA of the CDR3: TGCGCCAGCAGCCAAGATGAGGGAGGAGGCACTGAAGCTTTCTTT. This codes for CASSQDEGGGTEAFF.

V is TRBV6-6 and J is TRBJ2-2; D might be TRBD1 (6 bases). The CDR3 consists of 17 residues. Trimming left V 5 bases short and J 4 bases short, with 20 bases between. CDR1 and CDR2 (germline): MNHNY, SVGAGI (reference sequence). Here the CDR3 DNA reads TGTGCCAGCAGTCGACCCGGACAGAGAGGAGGCACCGGGGAGCTGTTTTTT. Its protein is CASSRPGQRGGTGELFF.

In its sample, this clone was seen once. The genes are TRBV7-9 and TRBJ2-3, with D possibly TRBD1 on 5 matching bases. From germline, CDR1 is SEHNR and CDR2 FQNEAQ (reference sequence). The CDR3 has 13 residues. Trimming pared 3 bases from V and 6 bases from J, leaving 10 bases between. The CDR3 coding sequence is TGTGCCAGCAGCTTGACAGCTGATGATACGCAGTATTTT. Protein: CASSLTADDTQYF.

This chain uses TRBV13 with TRBJ2-5; maybe TRBD2 (5 bases). Germline-derived CDR1 and CDR2 are PRHDT and FYEKMQ (reference sequence). This CDR3 comprises 14 residues. V was trimmed by 5 bases and J by 5 bases, leaving 15 bases between them. The CDR3 region is CASSLRASRETQYF. CDR3 bases: TGTGCCAGCAGCCTGAGGGCTAGCCGGGAGACCCAGTACTTC.

CDR3 region: CATSRDTLAGAGLYNEQFF. The CDR3 DNA reads TGTGCCACCAGCAGAGACACACTAGCGGGGGCCGGATTATACAATGAGCAGTTCTTC. The chain combines TRBV15 with TRBJ2-1, with 11 bases aligning to TRBD2. This CDR3 comprises 19 residues. In germline, CDR1 is LNHNV, CDR2 YYDKDF (reference sequence). The V gene end was trimmed by 0 bases and the J gene end by 4 bases; junction bases not matched to a gene: 11.

The V call is TRBV24-1, the J call TRBJ2-7; D possibly corresponds to TRBD2 (6 bases). V lost 4 bases to trimming and J lost 6 bases, with 18 bases between them. CDR1 and CDR2 (germline): KGHDR, SFDVKD. CDR3 length: 15 residues. Written as DNA, the CDR3 is TGTGCCACCAGTGACCCTGTCACGGGAGATAGCGAGCAGTACTTC. It encodes CATSDPVTGDSEQYF.

The chain has TRBV10-3 and TRBJ2-7; D not resolved. V shed 9 bases and J shed 0 bases, with 12 bases lying between them. Looked up from germline, CDR1 is ENHRY and CDR2 is SYGVKD. The length of the CDR3 is 13 residues. This CDR3 reads CAISSPSSYEQYF. The CDR3 region has the DNA TGTGCCATTTCGAGCCCAAGCTCCTACGAGCAGTACTTC.

This chain connects TRBV28 to TRBJ1-4; D is unresolved. Trimming cost V 1 base and J 4 bases, with 10 bases left between them. There are 15 residues in the CDR3. Per the germline V gene, CDR1 is MDHEN and CDR2 is SYDVKM. CDR3 amino acids: CASSLSREDNEKLFF. The CDR3 region has the DNA TGTGCCAGCAGTTTATCCCGGGAAGATAATGAAAAACTGTTTTTT.